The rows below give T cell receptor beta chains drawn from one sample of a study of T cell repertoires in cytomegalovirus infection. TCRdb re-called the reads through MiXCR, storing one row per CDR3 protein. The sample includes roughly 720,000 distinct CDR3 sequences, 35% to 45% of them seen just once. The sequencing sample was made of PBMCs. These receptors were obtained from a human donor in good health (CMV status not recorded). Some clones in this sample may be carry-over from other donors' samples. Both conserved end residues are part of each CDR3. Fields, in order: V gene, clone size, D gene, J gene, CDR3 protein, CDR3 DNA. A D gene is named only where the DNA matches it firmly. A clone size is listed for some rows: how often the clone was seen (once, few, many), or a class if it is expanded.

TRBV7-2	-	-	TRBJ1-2	CASSSRNLRGYGYTF	TGTGCCAGCAGCTCGCGAAACCTTCGAGGCTATGGCTACACCTTC
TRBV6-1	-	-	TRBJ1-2	CASSDPSGIGGYTF	TGTGCCAGCAGCGACCCCTCAGGGATTGGTGGCTACACCTTC
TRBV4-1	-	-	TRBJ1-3	CASSQGGPGNTIYF	TGCGCCAGCAGCCAAGGGGGGCCTGGAAACACCATATATTTT
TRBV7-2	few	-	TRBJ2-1	CASSPFGNEQFF	TGTGCCAGCAGCCCTTTCGGCAATGAGCAGTTCTTC
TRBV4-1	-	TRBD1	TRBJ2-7	CASSLARGTGHSYEKYF	TGCGCCAGCAGCTTAGCCCGCGGGACAGGACACTCCTACGAGAAGTACTTC
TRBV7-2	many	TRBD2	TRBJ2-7	CASSLALLAATYEQYF	TGTGCCAGCAGCTTAGCGTTACTAGCGGCAACCTACGAGCAGTACTTC
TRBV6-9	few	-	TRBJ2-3	CANRGKTDTQYF	TGTGCCAACAGAGGTAAAACAGATACGCAGTATTTT
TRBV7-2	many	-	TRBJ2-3	CASSLASGPDTQYF	TGTGCCAGCAGCCTAGCCTCAGGGCCAGATACGCAGTATTTT
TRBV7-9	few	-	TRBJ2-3	CASSLATRGTDTQYF	TGTGCCAGCAGCTTAGCGACTAGGGGCACAGATACGCAGTATTTT
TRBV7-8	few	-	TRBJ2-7	CASSFRNTGPSYEQYF	TGTGCCAGCAGTTTTCGAAACACGGGGCCCTCCTACGAGCAGTACTTC
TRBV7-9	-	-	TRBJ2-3	CASSIGRPTYTQYF	TGTGCCAGCAGCATCGGTCGGCCCACATATACGCAGTATTTT